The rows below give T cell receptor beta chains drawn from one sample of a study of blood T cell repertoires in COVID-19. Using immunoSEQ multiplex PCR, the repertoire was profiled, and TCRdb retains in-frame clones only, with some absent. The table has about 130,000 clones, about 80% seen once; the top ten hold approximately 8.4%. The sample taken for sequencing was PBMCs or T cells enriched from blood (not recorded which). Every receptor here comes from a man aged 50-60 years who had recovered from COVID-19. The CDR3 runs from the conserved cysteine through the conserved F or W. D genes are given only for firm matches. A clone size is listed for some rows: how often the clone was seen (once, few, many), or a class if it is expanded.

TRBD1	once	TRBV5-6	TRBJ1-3	CASGQGSGNTIYF	TGTGCCAGCGGACAGGGGTCAGGAAACACCATATATTTT
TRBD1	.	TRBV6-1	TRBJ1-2	CASSEVDRGLGYTF	TGTGCCAGCAGTGAGGTTGACAGGGGGCTTGGCTACACCTTC
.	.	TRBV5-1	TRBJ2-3	CASSPTRGASSTDTQYF	TGCGCCAGCAGCCCAACCCGGGGGGCATCAAGCACAGATACGCAGTATTTT
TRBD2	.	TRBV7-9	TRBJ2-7	CASSSSGGNSYEQYF	TGTGCCAGCAGCTCTAGCGGGGGGAACTCCTACGAGCAGTACTTC
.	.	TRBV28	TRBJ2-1	CASSLGGSYNEQFF	TGTGCCAGCAGTTTGGGGGGCTCCTACAATGAGCAGTTCTTC
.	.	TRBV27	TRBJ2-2	CASSSRLRTGELFF	TGTGCCAGCAGTTCAAGACTCCGCACCGGGGAGCTGTTTTTT
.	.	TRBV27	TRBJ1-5	CASSVRENSNQPQHF	TGTGCCAGCAGTGTCCGGGAGAATAGCAATCAGCCCCAGCATTTT
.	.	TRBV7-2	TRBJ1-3	CASSLVDRGNTIYF	TGTGCCAGCAGCTTAGTCGACAGGGGAAACACCATATATTTT
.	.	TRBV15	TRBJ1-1	CATSSPGENTEAFF	TGTGCCACCAGCAGTCCAGGGGAGAACACTGAAGCTTTCTTT
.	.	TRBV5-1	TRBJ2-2	CASSLQEVSNTGELFF	TGCGCCAGCAGCTTGCAGGAAGTATCGAACACCGGGGAGCTGTTTTTT
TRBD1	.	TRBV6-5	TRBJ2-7	CASSRRDRSYEQYF	TGTGCCAGCAGTCGCCGGGACAGGTCTTACGAGCAGTACTTC
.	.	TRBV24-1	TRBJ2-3	CATSDPIEGVSDTQYF	TGTGCCACCAGTGATCCCATCGAGGGGGTTTCAGATACGCAGTATTTT
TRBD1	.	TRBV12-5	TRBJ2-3	CASGLVEGGQGLTDTQYF	TGTGCTAGTGGTTTGGTAGAAGGGGGACAGGGGCTCACAGATACGCAGTATTTT
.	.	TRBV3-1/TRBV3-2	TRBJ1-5	CASSQEPRGNQPQHF	TGTGCCAGCAGCCAAGAGCCCCGCGGCAATCAGCCCCAGCATTTT
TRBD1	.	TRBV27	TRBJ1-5	CASSADRRTDQPQHF	TGTGCCAGCAGTGCGGACAGGCGGACAGATCAGCCCCAGCATTTT
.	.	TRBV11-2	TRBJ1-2	CASSLKTGYGYTF	TGTGCCAGCAGCTTAAAGACAGGCTATGGCTACACCTTC
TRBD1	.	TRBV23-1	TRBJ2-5	CASSAYRGRSETQYF	TGCGCCAGCAGTGCCTACAGGGGGCGGTCAGAGACCCAGTACTTC
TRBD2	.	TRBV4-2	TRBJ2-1	CASSQGSAGGPNEQFF	TGTGCCAGCAGCCAAGGGTCGGCGGGGGGGCCAAATGAGCAGTTCTTC
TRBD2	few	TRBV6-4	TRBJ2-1	CASGTSGGNEQFF	TGTGCCAGTGGGACTAGCGGGGGCAATGAGCAGTTCTTC
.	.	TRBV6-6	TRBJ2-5	CASSYIGDKQETQYF	TGTGCCAGCAGTTACATCGGGGACAAACAAGAGACCCAGTACTTC
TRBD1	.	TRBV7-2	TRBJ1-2	CASTPGQGGGYTF	TGTGCCAGCACCCCGGGACAGGGTGGAGGCTACACCTTC
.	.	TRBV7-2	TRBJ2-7	CASSLSPGARAYEQYF	TGTGCCAGCAGCTTATCCCCGGGAGCACGGGCCTACGAGCAGTACTTC
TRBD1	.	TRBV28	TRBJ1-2	CASSFRDRSYGYTF	TGTGCCAGCAGTTTCCGGGACAGGTCCTATGGCTACACCTTC
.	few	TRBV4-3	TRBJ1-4	CASSQEAGAAATNEKLFF	TGCGCCAGCAGCCAAGAGGCGGGGGCGGCCGCAACTAATGAAAAACTGTTTTTT
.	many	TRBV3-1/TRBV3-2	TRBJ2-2	CASSQDPSFGELFF	TGTGCCAGCAGCCAAGACCCGAGTTTCGGGGAGCTGTTTTTT
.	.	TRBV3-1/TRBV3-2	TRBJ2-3	CASSPPSHTDTQYF	TGTGCCAGCAGCCCCCCATCCCACACAGATACGCAGTATTTT
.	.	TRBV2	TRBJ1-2	CASRAGEVGYTF	TGTGCCAGCAGAGCCGGGGAGGTAGGCTACACCTTC
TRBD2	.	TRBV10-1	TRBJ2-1	CASSESASGGPYNEQFF	TGCGCCAGCAGTGAGTCGGCCAGCGGGGGACCCTACAATGAGCAGTTCTTC
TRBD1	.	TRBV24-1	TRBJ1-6	CATSLSDRGRIDGNSPLHF	TGTGCCACCAGCCTTTCCGACAGGGGGCGGATCGATGGGAATTCACCCCTCCACTTT
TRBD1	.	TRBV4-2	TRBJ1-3	CASSNDRGPGNTIYF	TGTGCCAGCAGCAACGACAGGGGGCCCGGAAACACCATATATTTT
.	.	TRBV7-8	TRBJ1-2	CASSLRVANYGYTF	TGTGCCAGCAGCCTCAGGGTGGCTAACTATGGCTACACCTTC
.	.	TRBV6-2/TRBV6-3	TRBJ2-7	CASSYRTLPPLGYEQYF	TGTGCCAGCAGTTATCGGACTCTACCTCCTTTGGGCTACGAGCAGTACTTC
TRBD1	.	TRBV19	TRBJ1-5	CASKLDREQPQHF	TGTGCCAGTAAATTGGACAGGGAACAGCCCCAGCATTTT
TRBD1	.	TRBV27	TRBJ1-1	CASSTDRGRDTEAFF	TGTGCCAGCAGTACTGACAGGGGGCGGGACACTGAAGCTTTCTTT
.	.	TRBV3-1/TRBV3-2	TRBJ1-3	CASIPGGAGNTIYF	TGTGCCAGCATCCCGGGGGGGGCTGGAAACACCATATATTTT
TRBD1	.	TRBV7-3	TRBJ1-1	CASSRQGLNTEAFF	TGTGCCAGCAGCCGACAGGGCCTGAACACTGAAGCTTTCTTT
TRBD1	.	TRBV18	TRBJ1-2	CASSPQAGGSRGYTF	TGTGCCAGCTCACCTCAGGCAGGGGGCTCTCGTGGCTACACCTTC
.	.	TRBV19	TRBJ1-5	CASGGRVRGNQPQHF	TGTGCCTCTGGGGGGAGGGTGAGGGGCAATCAGCCCCAGCATTTT
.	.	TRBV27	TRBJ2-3	CASSFPGTDTQYF	TGTGCCAGCAGTTTCCCGGGGACAGATACGCAGTATTTT
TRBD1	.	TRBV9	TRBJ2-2	CASSVGTGGASGELFF	TGTGCCAGCAGCGTAGGGACAGGGGGCGCATCCGGGGAGCTGTTTTTT
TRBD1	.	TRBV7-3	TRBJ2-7	CASSQGVGEQYF	TGTGCCAGCAGCCAGGGGGTAGGCGAGCAGTACTTC
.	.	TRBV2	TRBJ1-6	CASTPWGVTDSPLHF	TGTGCCAGCACCCCATGGGGGGTTACGGATTCACCCCTCCACTTT
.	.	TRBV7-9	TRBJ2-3	CASSSGPATVADF	TGTGCCAGCAGCTCAGGGCCGGCCACGGTTGCGGATTTT
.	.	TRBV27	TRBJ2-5	CASMAGRGETQYF	TGTGCCAGCATGGCCGGTAGAGGAGAGACCCAGTACTTC
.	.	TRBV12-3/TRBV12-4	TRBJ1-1	CASSLSGYEAFF	TGTGCCAGCAGTTTAAGCGGATATGAAGCTTTCTTT
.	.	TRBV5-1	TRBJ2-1	CASSSIQGRGNEQFF	TGCGCCAGCAGCTCTATACAGGGTAGGGGCAATGAGCAGTTCTTC
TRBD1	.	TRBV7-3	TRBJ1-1	CASSPGTGQAFF	TGTGCCAGCAGCCCGGGGACAGGTCAAGCTTTCTTT
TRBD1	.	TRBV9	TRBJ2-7	CASSATLTGYEQYF	TGTGCCAGCAGCGCCACCTTGACAGGGTACGAGCAGTACTTC
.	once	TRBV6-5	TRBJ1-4	CASRQAPTSNEKLFF	TGTGCCAGCAGACAGGCTCCGACCTCTAATGAAAAACTGTTTTTT
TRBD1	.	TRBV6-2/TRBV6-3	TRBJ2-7	CASSDGQGTYEQYF	TGTGCCAGCAGTGATGGACAGGGCACCTACGAGCAGTACTTC
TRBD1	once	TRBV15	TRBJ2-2	CATSRAGTGLTGELFF	TGTGCCACCAGCAGAGCCGGGACAGGGCTGACCGGGGAGCTGTTTTTT
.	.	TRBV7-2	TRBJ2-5	CASSSVLAGQETQYF	TGTGCCAGCAGCTCGGTCCTGGCGGGGCAAGAGACCCAGTACTTC
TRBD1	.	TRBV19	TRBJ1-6	CASSADRVAPLHF	TGTGCCAGTAGTGCGGACAGGGTGGCACCCCTCCACTTT
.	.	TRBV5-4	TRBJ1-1	CASSLMGVNTEAFF	TGTGCCAGCAGCTTGATGGGCGTGAACACTGAAGCTTTCTTT
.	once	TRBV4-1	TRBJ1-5	CASSQEISYSNQPQHF	TGCGCCAGCAGCCAAGAAATAAGCTATAGCAATCAGCCCCAGCATTTT
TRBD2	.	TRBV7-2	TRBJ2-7	CASSLDQAGSPYEQYF	TGTGCCAGCAGCTTAGATCAAGCGGGGTCCCCCTACGAGCAGTACTTC
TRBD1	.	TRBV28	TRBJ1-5	CASSLTDRGSNQPQHF	TGTGCCAGCAGTTTAACCGACAGGGGGAGCAATCAGCCCCAGCATTTT
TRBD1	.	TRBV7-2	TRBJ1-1	CASSFGQEGAFF	TGCGCCAGCAGCTTCGGACAGGAAGGAGCTTTCTTT
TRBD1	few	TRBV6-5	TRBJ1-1	CASTGGTEAFF	TGTGCCAGCACAGGGGGCACTGAAGCTTTCTTT